This TCR beta chain was sequenced for a study of CD8 T cells in Susac syndrome. Negative isolation was used for CD8+ and CD4+ T cells and FACS enrichment for TEMRA cells. Random hexamers were used to reverse transcribe an amount of about 0.45 to 1 ug RNA. TCRdb reprocessed the immunoSEQ multiplex PCR reads with MiXCR, giving one entry per CDR3 protein. Here the sample spans 250,000 to 350,000 distinct CDR3 sequences, around 90% being singletons. Source material: CD4+ T cells from PBMCs. The clonotype comes from a human donor with multiple sclerosis.

CDR3 sequence reads: CASSPTLGQGPHEQYF. The CDR3 nucleotides read TGTGCCAGCAGCCCTACCCTGGGACAGGGCCCCCACGAGCAGTACTTC. The chain recombines TRBV3-1 with TRBJ2-7; 9 bases are a match to TRBD1. V dropped 4 bases and J dropped 5; count of bases not matched to a gene: 12. Germline V gene sequence: CDR1 LGHDT, CDR2 YNNKEL (reference sequence). CDR3 length: 16 amino acids.